Detailed here is one T cell receptor (beta chain). Its recognized antigen is unknown. Per-nucleotide qualities are absent, and no much larger clonotype sits a single base away. This specimen comes from a study of CD8 T cells in Susac syndrome (dated by TCRdb to the late 2010s). Regarding the research as a whole: Among the Susac syndrome patients who were sequenced, clinically active disease was present in six and clinical remission was observed in eight or nine. At the time of blood withdrawal, Susac syndrome patients were either therapy-naive, taking corticosteroids (with some also receiving IVIg), or on IVIg alone. Repertoire sequencing was used to test whether CD8+ T cell activation and differentiation in Susac syndrome was antigen driven. Broader findings and caveats from the paper: In patients with Susac syndrome, the CD4+ T cell repertoire showed no detectable clonal expansion. The number of individuals in the TCR sequencing and HLA analysis was recognized as being relatively small.

RNA was extracted with the RNeasy kit and about 0.5 to 1 ug was reverse transcribed using random hexamers. The immunoSEQ multiplex PCR assay, covering 54 Vbeta and 13 Jbeta segments, was used to amplify TCR beta CDR3 regions. PCR amplification bias was corrected by using a synthetic template baseline for primer optimization and computational correction. As for the original processing: Reads were assigned to V, D and J genes according to IMGT and analyzed in immunoSEQ Analyzer, with only productive sequences retained. Clonality was calculated as one minus the Shannon entropy normalized by log2 of the number of productive unique sequences. For each patient and control, public and private clones were evaluated among the 100 most prevalent clones. Clones were defined as Susac-specific when absent from the healthy and MS cohorts, from about 970 published viral clones and from other ImmuneACCESS disease sequences. TCRdb ran its own pipeline on the public reads, namely fastp trimming at Q25 and MiXCR clone calling, and kept in-frame beta chains. A single entry per CDR3 protein holds the most common genes and DNA from its merged rows. The V and J calls and clone size come from TCRdb's table, not from the authors' own analysis. Within this sample are about 240,000 distinct CDR3 sequences, with about 96% of them counted one time only. The top ten constitute around 0.093% of the sample.

High-throughput TCR beta sequencing profiled peripheral blood CD8+ and CD4+ T cells from healthy donors, Susac syndrome patients and multiple sclerosis patients. Recently defined diagnostic criteria for definite or probable disease were met by the Susac syndrome patients. Bulk CD8+ and CD4+ T cells were purified by magnetic negative isolation, while CD8+ TEMRA cells were enriched using FACS. Blood was collected in EDTA tubes and processed within 24 hours, with PBMCs isolated through density gradient centrifugation. PBMCs intended for TCR sequencing were frozen in liquid nitrogen and were later thawed in a 37 degrees C water bath. Purity of sorted or isolated CD4+, CD8+ and CD8+ TEMRA cells was at least 90%. Sequences were obtained from CD4+ T cells from PBMCs. This TCR derives from a human donor with Susac syndrome.

The CDR3 has the sequence CASSYPGLADTQYF. The DNA sequence is given as TGCGCCAGCAGCTATCCGGGACTGGCAGATACGCAGTATTTT. Recombination joined TRBV5-1 with TRBJ2-3; 6 matching bases give a weak D call of TRBD2. Measured from the cysteine to the phenylalanine, the CDR3 is 14 residues long. Only CDR3 DNA remains: 42 bases, in frame from the first base. V drops 3 bases and J drops 4 bases, leaving 12 bases in between. CDR1 SGHRS and CDR2 YFSETQ were looked up in the germline V gene.